In its sample, the clone carrying this T cell receptor (beta chain) was seen many times. This specimen belongs to a study of T cells in Graves' hyperthyroidism and ophthalmopathy. The CDR3 contains 16 residues. Germline V gives CDR1 ENHRY, CDR2 SYGVKD. The V and J ends lost 6 bases and 1 base respectively, with 19 bases between them. RNA transcripts yielded amplified TCR beta CDR3 regions. The HTBI primer set drove a first-round RT-PCR of the TCR CDR3. From the multiplex PCR reads, TCRdb called clonotypes with MiXCR, one entry per CDR3 protein. The sample contains 450,000 to 700,000 distinct CDR3 sequences, more than 45% of which appear only once.

V and J are TRBV10-3 and TRBJ2-7; D could derive from TRBD1 or TRBD2 (6 bases each). The origin of this receptor is an adult woman with Graves' disease, either hyperthyroidism or ophthalmopathy (not recorded which). The sample comprised peripheral blood or thyroid tissue (not recorded which). The CDR3 loop is CAISLPLGGTSYEQYF. The CDR3 nucleotides are TGTGCCATCAGCCTGCCATTGGGGGGCACATCCTACGAGCAGTACTTC.